This TCR beta chain was captured by sequencing in a study of cytomegalovirus exposure and HLA in healthy donors. Primers for the PCR totalled 60 Vbeta and 13 Jbeta. TCRdb's copy holds only in-frame clones and misses some; the assay was immunoSEQ multiplex PCR. The table lists over 150,000 clones, about 68% of them singletons. The CDR3 is made up of 14 amino acids. Germline V CDR1 and CDR2: SGDLS, YYNGEE. With V trimmed by 5 bases and J by 4 bases, 5 bases remained unmatched. Source material: PBMCs. The clonotype comes from a man younger than 45 in good health and CMV-seronegative. This rearrangement joins TRBV9 to TRBJ1-3; TRBD1 agrees at 8 bases. The CDR3: CASSQTGAGNTIYF. CDR3 in DNA: TGTGCCAGCAGTCAGACAGGGGCGGGAAACACCATATATTTT.